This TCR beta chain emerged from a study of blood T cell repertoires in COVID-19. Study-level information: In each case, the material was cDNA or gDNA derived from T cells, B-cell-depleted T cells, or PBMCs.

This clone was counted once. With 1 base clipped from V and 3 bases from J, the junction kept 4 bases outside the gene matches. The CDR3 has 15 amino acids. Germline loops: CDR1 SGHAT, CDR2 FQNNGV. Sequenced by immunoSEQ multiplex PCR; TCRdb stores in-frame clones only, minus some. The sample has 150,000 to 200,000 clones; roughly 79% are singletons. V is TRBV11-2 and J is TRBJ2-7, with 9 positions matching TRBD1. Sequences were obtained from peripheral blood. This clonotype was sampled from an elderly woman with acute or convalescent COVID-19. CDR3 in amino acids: CASSLATGGGYEQYF. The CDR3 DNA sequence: TGTGCCAGCAGCTTAGCTACAGGGGGCGGCTACGAGCAGTACTTC.